This is a list of T cell receptor beta chains from one sample in a study of blood T cells in healthy people across ages. TCRdb re-analysed the 5' RACE reads in MiXCR, keeping a single row per CDR3 protein. Of around 940,000 distinct CDR3 sequences listed, 45% to 60% are singletons. Material for sequencing was blood. The receptors derive from a woman aged 55-69 years in good health. CDR3s include the opening cysteine and the closing phenylalanine or tryptophan. D genes are given only for firm matches. Not every row has a clone size; where given, it reads once, few, many or a size class.

>TRBJ2-3|TRBV2|-|few
CASSPGLNTDTQYF
TGTGCCAGCTCACCCGGACTAAACACAGATACGCAGTATTTT
>TRBJ2-7|TRBV5-1|-|-
CASSQDGLRAEQYF
TGCGCCAGCAGCCAGGACGGTCTGAGAGCCGAGCAGTACTTC
>TRBJ2-5|TRBV5-4|-|-
CASSWTILSQETQYF
TGTGCCAGCAGCTGGACAATCCTCTCTCAAGAGACCCAGTACTTC
>TRBJ2-3|TRBV7-8|TRBD2|-
CASSSSLAGVWTDTQYF
TGTGCCAGCAGCTCGTCGCTAGCGGGAGTTTGGACAGATACGCAGTATTTT
>TRBJ2-1|TRBV7-2|TRBD2|-
CASSLQGSSGSFEQFF
TGTGCCAGCAGCCTCCAGGGGAGTAGCGGGAGTTTTGAGCAGTTCTTC
>TRBJ2-3|TRBV4-1|-|few
CASSPQGSTDTQYF
TGCGCCAGCAGCCCACAGGGCAGCACAGATACGCAGTATTTT
>TRBJ2-3|TRBV16|TRBD2|few
CASSQSLAGDTQYF
TGTGCCAGCAGCCAATCCCTAGCGGGAGATACGCAGTATTTT
>TRBJ2-1|TRBV18|TRBD2|-
CASSPGGGSSYNEQFF
TGTGCCAGCTCACCAGGGGGAGGGAGCTCCTACAATGAGCAGTTCTTC
>TRBJ2-5|TRBV29-1|-|-
CSVEAPGGTQYF
TGCAGCGTTGAAGCACCCGGTGGGACCCAGTACTTC
>TRBJ1-2|TRBV29-1|-|-
CSVRPDSNYGYTF
TGCAGCGTTAGACCGGATTCAAACTATGGCTACACCTTC
>TRBJ2-7|TRBV20-1|TRBD2|-
CSARFSREAAYEQYF
TGCAGTGCTAGATTTTCGCGGGAGGCCGCCTACGAGCAGTACTTC
>TRBJ2-6|TRBV18|-|once
CASSPPGLGANVLTF
TGTGCCAGCTCACCACCCGGGCTAGGGGCCAACGTCCTGACTTTC
>TRBJ2-7|TRBV28|TRBD2|-
CASSQPGGLSHEQYF
TGTGCCAGCAGTCAACCCGGGGGACTATCCCACGAGCAGTACTTC
>TRBJ2-1|TRBV10-3|-|few
CAISAGGRQEQFF
TGTGCCATCAGTGCTGGGGGGCGACAAGAGCAGTTCTTC
>TRBJ2-4|TRBV4-3|TRBD2|-
CASSQQAGVTKNIQYF
TGCGCCAGCAGCCAGCAAGCGGGAGTAACCAAAAACATTCAGTACTTC
>TRBJ2-3|TRBV7-9|TRBD2|-
CASSPRPSGSLRWDTQYF
TGTGCCAGCAGCCCCAGGCCTAGCGGGAGTTTGCGTTGGGATACGCAGTATTTT
>TRBJ2-1|TRBV20-1|-|-
CSAPVRGQRDEQFF
TGCAGTGCTCCCGTCCGGGGGCAGCGGGATGAGCAGTTCTTC
>TRBJ2-5|TRBV7-2|-|-
CASSLNNYKETQYF
TGTGCCAGCAGCTTAAATAACTACAAAGAGACCCAGTACTTC
>TRBJ2-7|TRBV6-6|TRBD1|few
CASSYLLAGTGREQYF
TGTGCCAGCAGTTACCTATTAGCCGGGACAGGTCGCGAGCAGTACTTC
>TRBJ2-7|TRBV7-2|TRBD2|few
CASSQGAGGSYEQYF
TGTGCCAGCAGCCAGGGAGCGGGAGGATCCTACGAGCAGTACTTC
>TRBJ1-1|TRBV5-1|-|many
CASSDYVGPRVNTEAFF
TGCGCCAGCAGCGATTACGTAGGACCGCGGGTAAACACTGAAGCTTTCTTT
>TRBJ2-5|TRBV7-2|-|few
CASSSAGPQETQYF
TGTGCCAGCTCCAGTGCAGGGCCGCAAGAGACCCAGTACTTC
>TRBJ2-7|TRBV5-1|-|-
CASKGSVSYEQYF
TGCGCCAGCAAGGGTAGCGTCTCCTACGAGCAGTACTTC
>TRBJ2-7|TRBV20-1|-|-
CSASKVTASYEQYF
TGCAGTGCTAGTAAAGTGACGGCCTCCTACGAGCAGTACTTC
>TRBJ2-7|TRBV7-2|-|-
CASTLLLSSYEQYF
TGTGCCAGCACCCTTCTCCTGAGCTCCTACGAGCAGTACTTC
>TRBJ2-4|TRBV2|TRBD1|-
CASSEDRGLGRENIQYF
TGTGCCAGCAGTGAAGACAGGGGGCTGGGGCGGGAAAACATTCAGTACTTC
>TRBJ1-4|TRBV7-2|-|-
CASSLEARSGLFF
TGTGCCAGCAGCTTAGAGGCCCGGAGCGGACTGTTTTTT
>TRBJ1-6|TRBV21-1|-|-
CASGKDREGSPLHF
TGTGCCAGCGGCAAGGACAGGGAAGGTTCACCCCTCCACTTT
>TRBJ2-5|TRBV20-1|TRBD2|-
CSAPGLAGGRTQYF
TGCAGTGCTCCGGGACTAGCGGGAGGGAGGACCCAGTACTTC
>TRBJ2-3|TRBV28|-|once
CASSLASWGTDTQYF
TGTGCCAGCAGTTTGGCCTCCTGGGGGACAGATACGCAGTATTTT
>TRBJ2-7|TRBV30|-|-
CAWQRDGNLYEQYF
TGTGCTTGGCAAAGGGACGGGAACCTTTACGAGCAGTACTTC
>TRBJ1-4|TRBV5-1|-|-
CASSSGGGREKLFF
TGCGCCAGCAGCAGCGGAGGGGGTAGGGAAAAACTGTTTTTT
>TRBJ2-1|TRBV12-3/TRBV12-4|-|-
CASSFLQGFFNEQFF
TGTGCCAGCAGTTTCCTCCAGGGGTTCTTCAATGAGCAGTTCTTC
>TRBJ1-2|TRBV4-3|-|few
CASSQGFMRGSYYGYTF
TGCGCCAGCAGCCAAGGGTTTATGAGGGGGTCTTACTATGGCTACACCTTC
>TRBJ2-7|TRBV7-8|-|-
CASSLVPEGRPAHEQYF
TGTGCCAGCAGCTTAGTACCGGAGGGACGGCCCGCCCACGAGCAGTACTTC
>TRBJ2-2|TRBV6-6|-|-
CAGYIGTHTGELFF
TGTGCCGGCTACATCGGGACACACACCGGGGAGCTGTTTTTT
>TRBJ1-5|TRBV7-9|TRBD1|-
CASSPTGGSVPQHF
TGTGCCAGCAGCCCTACAGGGGGAAGTGTGCCCCAGCATTTT
>TRBJ2-7|TRBV7-9|-|-
CASSPRFNYEQYF
TGTGCCAGCAGCCCACGTTTCAACTACGAGCAGTACTTC
>TRBJ2-7|TRBV4-1|TRBD2|-
CASSQDGISGSSYEQYF
TGCGCCAGCAGCCAAGATGGTATTAGCGGGAGCTCCTACGAGCAGTACTTC
>TRBJ2-4|TRBV15|-|-
CATSRDGTSYGQYF
TGTGCCACCAGCAGAGATGGGACTTCTTACGGGCAGTACTTC
>TRBJ2-3|TRBV4-1|TRBD2|-
CASSQVGLQGEGGTDTQYF
TGCGCCAGCAGCCAAGTGGGCTTGCAAGGGGAGGGCGGCACAGATACGCAGTATTTT
>TRBJ2-3|TRBV20-1|-|-
CSATPLDRKAGIDRNTQYF
TGCAGTGCTACCCCTCTGGACAGAAAGGCGGGGATAGATCGGAATACGCAGTATTTT
>TRBJ2-1|TRBV30|TRBD2|-
CAWQLAGASYNEQFF
TGTGCCTGGCAACTAGCGGGAGCCTCCTACAATGAGCAGTTCTTC
>TRBJ2-1|TRBV7-2|-|few
CASSLAGGGNEQFF
TGTGCCAGCAGCTTAGCGGGAGGGGGGAATGAGCAGTTCTTC
>TRBJ2-4|TRBV15|-|-
CATSRRDSGTSGRQAKNIQYF
TGTGCCACCAGCAGAAGGGACAGTGGGACTTCAGGCCGTCAAGCCAAAAACATTCAGTACTTC
>TRBJ2-7|TRBV29-1|-|few
CSVELEGEQYF
TGCAGCGTTGAATTGGAGGGCGAGCAGTACTTC
>TRBJ2-2|TRBV5-5|-|-
CASSLVAFTGELFF
TGTGCCAGCAGCTTGGTGGCTTTCACCGGGGAGCTGTTTTTT
>TRBJ2-1|TRBV4-1|TRBD2|few
CASSQEAGGPNEQFF
TGCGCCAGCAGCCAAGAAGCGGGAGGACCCAATGAGCAGTTCTTC
>TRBJ2-7|TRBV20-1|-|-
CSARDSTYEQYF
TGCAGTGCTAGAGACAGTACCTACGAGCAGTACTTC
>TRBJ2-7|TRBV5-1|TRBD1|-
CASSFGTGGNLLDEQYF
TGCGCCAGCAGCTTCGGGACAGGGGGAAACCTTCTGGACGAGCAGTACTTC
>TRBJ2-5|TRBV4-2|-|once
CASSHSRTGGEQYF
TGTGCCAGCAGCCATAGTCGGACCGGAGGTGAGCAGTACTTC
>TRBJ2-7|TRBV4-1|TRBD2|few
CASSQDIGASGRVEQYF
TGCGCCAGCAGCCAAGACATAGGAGCCAGTGGGAGGGTCGAGCAGTACTTC
>TRBJ1-6|TRBV7-8|-|-
CASSARQVSYNSPLHF
TGTGCCAGCAGCGCCAGACAGGTTTCCTATAATTCACCCCTCCACTTT